The subject of this entry is one T cell receptor beta chain. The antigen is unknown. This CDR3 is 13 amino acids long. Between the trimmed V and J ends, which lost 4 bases and 4 bases, there was a span of 9 bases. The V gene's germline CDR1 is SGHTS and CDR2 YDEGEE. This record belongs to a study of T cell responses to AZD1222 COVID-19 vaccine. Findings and limits, study-wide: Donors were mostly white British, more females; clonal diversity possibly underestimated. In all cases, repertoires were sampled only after the peak T cell response.

The table came from immunoSEQ multiplex PCR; TCRdb's copy has only in-frame clones and leaves some out. The repertoire has some 130,000 clones, about nine tenths of them found once; the top ten carry 6% to 7.5%. The sample was peripheral blood, taken on day 0 of AZD1222 vaccination. The genes are TRBV5-8 and TRBJ2-1; D possibly corresponds to TRBD2 (6 bases). This TCR derives from an adult in good health. CDR3 protein: CASSVGLYNEQFF. The CDR3 DNA reads as TGTGCCAGCAGCGTCGGACTATACAATGAGCAGTTCTTC.